The clone carrying this T cell receptor (beta chain) has only a few counts. This CDR3 region has 14 residues. Germline CDR1 reads SEHNR; CDR2 reads FQNEAQ (reference sequence). V was pared by 5 bases and J by 0 bases, with 10 bases between. The data originate from a study of blood T cell repertoires in COVID-19. Study as a whole: COVID-19 samples collected from the United States, Italy and Spain covered acute and convalescent phases. T cells, B-cell-depleted T cells, or PBMCs supplied cDNA or gDNA.

Original handling: By means of reference gene primer amplification, nucleated cell counts were estimated. The repertoire was sequenced with immunoSEQ multiplex PCR; TCRdb's copy has only in-frame clones and lacks some. From that table come the V and J calls and clone size; the DNA was used to work out D and trimming. The table has fewer than 15,000 clones, roughly 91% seen once. The sequence was collected from a human donor in a cohort sampled during active COVID-19. The rearrangement joins TRBV7-9 to TRBJ1-1; tentatively, D is TRBD1 (6 bases). Sequences were obtained from peripheral blood. CDR3 region: CASSRGQLNTEAFF. CDR3 nucleotides: TGTGCCAGCAGCCGGGGACAACTGAACACTGAAGCTTTCTTT.